This TCR beta chain comes out of a study of cytomegalovirus exposure and HLA in healthy donors. To note about this clone: The antigen remains undetermined.

Whole-study results and caveats: In an earlier analysis, in approximately 570 donors, most V segments appeared productive either ~90% or ~30% of the time. Specific recognition of CMV antigens was confirmed in vitro for a few chains (all CMV-associated).

The CDR3 is made up of 15 amino acids. Germline CDR1 is SGHRS and CDR2 is YFSETQ. The V gene end was trimmed by 4 bases and the J gene end by 0 bases; junction bases not matched to a gene: 5. Primers for the PCR totalled 60 Vbeta and 13 Jbeta. Authors' methods: Later reanalysis found 60 million to 90 million unique TCR beta chains, some 10 million of them shared. Using immunoSEQ multiplex PCR, the repertoire was profiled, and TCRdb retains in-frame clones only, with some absent. Clone size and V and J calls were adopted from that table, with D and trimming inferred from the DNA. Of around 70,000 clones listed, about 66% are singletons.

The sequencing input was PBMCs. The chain recombines TRBV5-1 with TRBJ2-3; 7 bases are a match to TRBD1. The receptor was derived from a man aged 55 to 69 in good health and CMV-seropositive. Written as DNA, the CDR3 is TGCGCCAGCAGCCCGGACAGGTCTAGCACAGATACGCAGTATTTT. This encodes CASSPDRSSTDTQYF. The full variable domain, rest sourced from reference TRBV5-1 and TRBJ2-3, is KAGVTQTPRYLIKTRGQQVTLSCSPISGHRSVSWYQQTPGQGLQFLFEYFSETQRNKGNFPGRFSGRQFSNSRSEMNVSTLELGDSALYLCASSPDRSSTDTQYFGPGTRLTVL.